The rows below give T cell receptor beta chains drawn from one sample of a study of molecular identifiers for immune sequencing clone quantification. In TCRdb, the PCR reads were re-called with MiXCR into one record per CDR3 protein. The table includes roughly 40,000 distinct CDR3 sequences, about 24% detected once. Material for sequencing was naive CD8+ T cells from blood, with Jurkat cell RNA spiked in. Every receptor here comes from a human donor in good health. Some libraries in this study had Jurkat cell RNA spiked in. Both conserved end residues are part of each CDR3.

cdr3_aa	v_call	j_call
CASSRDRGHEQYF	TRBV4-3	TRBJ2-7
CASSHVGQGTQHF	TRBV12-3/TRBV12-4	TRBJ2-5
CASSWTGTGTQYF	TRBV13	TRBJ2-5
CASSLGKNTEAFF	TRBV7-2	TRBJ1-1
CASRPELFGNTEAFF	TRBV6-1	TRBJ1-1
CAWADPTENTEAFF	TRBV30	TRBJ1-1
CAGSLTGGSGNTIYF	TRBV12-3/TRBV12-4	TRBJ1-3
CASNSDRVYEQYF	TRBV6-2/TRBV6-3	TRBJ2-7
CASSYSALGGETQHF	TRBV6-5	TRBJ2-5
CSVVKGVTDTQYF	TRBV29-1	TRBJ2-3